This TCR beta chain was recovered during a study of beta chain features in type 1 diabetes. This CDR3 spans 14 amino acids. Per germline, CDR1 MNHNS and CDR2 SASEGT. V shed 2 bases and J shed 7 bases, with 14 bases lying between them. Via the markers CD45RO/CCR7/CD25/CD127/CD95/CD27, stem cell-like memory, regulatory, central memory and naive CD4+ cells were sorted. Expressed TCRB transcripts were sequenced, since all the RNA that had been isolated was reverse transcribed. Data came from immunoSEQ multiplex PCR; TCRdb stores just in-frame clones and leaves some out. Of some 220,000 clones in the sample, 11% were seen once. This clone occurred a few times.

V is TRBV6-1 and J is TRBJ2-5; maybe TRBD2 (6 bases). The TCR originated in a man aged 18 to 35 in good health. Sequencing input: central memory CD4+ T cells from blood. The CDR3 region is CASSETTRFGTQYF. The DNA of the CDR3 is TGTGCCAGCAGTGAAACGACTAGGTTTGGGACCCAGTACTTC.